This entry is about one TCR beta chain. In the study's own analysis: Amplification of reference gene primers provided the estimated nucleated cell counts. Sequencing was performed with immunoSEQ multiplex PCR; in TCRdb, only in-frame clones are kept and a portion is missing. D and trimming were read from the DNA, whereas the V and J calls and clone size are those reported in that table. The data show under 200,000 clones, approximately 90% seen once. The data stem from a study of blood T cell repertoires in COVID-19. Per germline, CDR1 ENHRY and CDR2 SYGVKD. Trimming removed 2 bases from V and 4 bases from J, with 9 bases in between. The CDR3 is 14 amino acids.

The sequencing input was peripheral blood. V and J are TRBV10-3 and TRBJ1-3; D perhaps matches TRBD1 (6 bases). This TCR came from a man between 65 and 85 years old with active or convalescent COVID-19. The CDR3 loop is CAISEQQGGNTIYF. The CDR3 nucleotides read TGTGCCATCAGTGAGCAACAGGGAGGAAACACCATATATTTT.